This TCR beta chain was documented in a study of control samples from healthy donors and cancer patients. The data were produced by immunoSEQ multiplex PCR, yet TCRdb's version contains in-frame clones alone and is incomplete. The sample has around 100,000 clones, roughly 91% seen once. CDR1 SGHDN and CDR2 FVKESK come from the germline V gene. The CDR3 has 15 amino acids. V shed 1 base and J 10 bases; nucleotides not matched to a gene: 9. The V call is TRBV14, the J call TRBJ1-5, with 8 bases fitting TRBD1. The specimen was PBMCs. This TCR came from a man in his sixties with lung cancer. CDR3 DNA: TGTGCCAGCAGCCAAGCCGGGACAGGTCAAGTTCCCCAGCATTTT. Protein: CASSQAGTGQVPQHF.